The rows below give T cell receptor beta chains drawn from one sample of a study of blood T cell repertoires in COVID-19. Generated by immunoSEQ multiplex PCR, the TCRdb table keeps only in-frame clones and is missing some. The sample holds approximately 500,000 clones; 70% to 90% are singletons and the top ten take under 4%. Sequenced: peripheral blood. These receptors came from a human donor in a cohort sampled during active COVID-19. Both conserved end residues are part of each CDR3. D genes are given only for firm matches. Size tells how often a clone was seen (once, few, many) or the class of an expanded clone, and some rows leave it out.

CASVPSGTGNYEQYF TGTGCCAGTGTTCCCTCTGGGACAGGGAATTACGAGCAGTACTTC . TRBJ2-7 TRBV6-5 TRBD1
CASSPDRDGEQYF TGTGCCAGCAGCCCCGACAGGGACGGCGAGCAGTACTTC once TRBJ2-7 TRBV7-2 TRBD1
CSASGRGSSNTEAFF TGCAGTGCTAGTGGAAGAGGTTCATCGAACACTGAAGCTTTCTTT . TRBJ1-1 TRBV20-1 .
CASSIIPAGSAFF TGTGCCAGCAGTATCATCCCGGCAGGGTCGGCTTTCTTT . TRBJ1-1 TRBV27 .
CAWQTGLQETQYF TGTGCCTGGCAGACAGGGCTCCAAGAGACCCAGTACTTC once TRBJ2-5 TRBV30 TRBD1
CASSDTGSVDTQYF TGTGCCAGTAGTGATACAGGGTCCGTAGATACGCAGTATTTT . TRBJ2-3 TRBV19 .
CASSLWGLAGTGNEQFF TGTGCCAGCAGTTTATGGGGACTAGCGGGGACGGGCAATGAGCAGTTCTTC . TRBJ2-1 TRBV27 TRBD2
CASTISGGFGTEAFF TGTGCCAGCACCATTTCAGGGGGCTTTGGAACTGAAGCTTTCTTT . TRBJ1-1 TRBV27 TRBD1
CASNYDRGYEQYF TGTGCCAGCAATTATGACAGGGGGTACGAGCAGTACTTC . TRBJ2-7 TRBV6-5 TRBD1
CASSLQGTPPANYGYTF TGTGCCAGTAGTCTACAGGGGACGCCCCCCGCTAACTATGGCTACACCTTC . TRBJ1-2 TRBV19 TRBD1
CASSSRGTSGSSYEQYF TGTGCCAGCAGCTCCCGGGGGACTAGCGGGAGCTCCTACGAGCAGTACTTC . TRBJ2-7 TRBV11-3 TRBD2
CASSELGLAGPNEQFF TGCGCCAGCAGTGAGTTGGGACTAGCGGGACCCAATGAGCAGTTCTTC . TRBJ2-1 TRBV10-1 TRBD2
CASSPVSLDGYGYTF TGTGCCAGCTCACCCGTAAGCCTTGACGGGTATGGCTACACCTTC . TRBJ1-2 TRBV18 .
CASSSRSPSSYNEQFF TGTGCCAGCTCATCGAGATCCCCGAGCTCCTACAATGAGCAGTTCTTC . TRBJ2-1 TRBV18 .
CASRRQGLGQPQHF TGTGCCAGCAGGCGACAGGGTTTGGGTCAGCCCCAGCATTTT . TRBJ1-5 TRBV28 TRBD1
CASSRLAGGETQYF TGTGCCAGCAGCCGACTAGCGGGAGGGGAGACCCAGTACTTC . TRBJ2-5 TRBV5-4 TRBD2
CASTSDGGNEQFF TGTGCCAGCACCTCGGACGGGGGCAATGAGCAGTTCTTC . TRBJ2-1 TRBV6-5 .
CASSLRFTARGQPYF TGTGCCAGCAGCTTACGATTCACAGCCAGGGGACAACCGTACTTC . TRBJ2-5 TRBV7-2 .
CASSPGGNSGNTIYF TGTGCCAGCAGCCCAGGGGGCAACTCTGGAAACACCATATATTTT . TRBJ1-3 TRBV7-2 TRBD1
CASSLLVPGTGGLNTEAFF TGTGCCAGCAGCCTATTGGTACCCGGGACAGGGGGCTTGAACACTGAAGCTTTCTTT . TRBJ1-1 TRBV27 TRBD1
CASSSRDFTEAFF TGTGCCAGCAGCTCCCGGGATTTCACTGAAGCTTTCTTT . TRBJ1-1 TRBV12-3/TRBV12-4 .
CASSPSGQQIAYGYTF TGTGCCAGCTCACCCTCGGGACAGCAAATTGCCTATGGCTACACCTTC . TRBJ1-2 TRBV18 TRBD1
CASSMDRGNQQFF TGTGCCAGCAGCATGGACCGGGGGAACCAGCAGTTCTTC . TRBJ2-1 TRBV11-2 .
CASSLDRGKVNEQFF TGTGCCAGCAGCCTAGACAGGGGTAAGGTCAATGAGCAGTTCTTC . TRBJ2-1 TRBV7-3 TRBD1
CASSQDASLYVEQYF TGCGCCAGCAGCCAAGATGCTAGTTTGTACGTCGAGCAGTACTTC . TRBJ2-7 TRBV4-1 .
CASSLDRSYEQYF TGTGCCAGCTCACTCGACAGGAGCTACGAGCAGTACTTC . TRBJ2-7 TRBV18 .
CASSLLGTRGEAFF TGTGCCAGCAGTTTACTAGGGACAAGGGGGGAAGCTTTCTTT once TRBJ1-1 TRBV27 .
CASTSSSRGLYEQYF TGTGCCAGTACCTCATCCTCAAGGGGGCTATACGAGCAGTACTTC . TRBJ2-7 TRBV19 TRBD1
CASSSQGAKGNQPQHF TGTGCCAGCAGTTCGCAGGGGGCTAAGGGCAATCAGCCCCAGCATTTT . TRBJ1-5 TRBV27 TRBD1
CASSLVEPDTQYF TGTGCCAGCAGCTTAGTCGAGCCAGATACGCAGTATTTT . TRBJ2-3 TRBV11-3 .
CASSFLGQGNSPLHF TGTGCCAGCAGCTTTCTTGGACAGGGGAATTCACCCCTCCACTTT . TRBJ1-6 TRBV7-3 TRBD1
CASSMSGNTDTQYF TGTGCCAGCAGTATGAGCGGGAACACAGATACGCAGTATTTT . TRBJ2-3 TRBV6-5 TRBD2
CASRHGQGFAYGYTF TGTGCCAGCAGACACGGACAGGGTTTCGCCTATGGCTACACCTTC . TRBJ1-2 TRBV28 TRBD1
CASSFYLAASYNEQFF TGTGCCAGCAGTTTCTACCTAGCGGCGTCCTACAATGAGCAGTTCTTC . TRBJ2-1 TRBV27 TRBD2
CASSSTLSSYNEQFF TGTGCCAGCAGCTCAACCCTCAGCTCCTACAATGAGCAGTTCTTC . TRBJ2-1 TRBV7-9 .
CASSRTGRGPGNEQFF TGTGCCAGCAGCAGAACGGGGCGGGGTCCAGGTAATGAGCAGTTCTTC . TRBJ2-1 TRBV7-3 .
CASIPGGPRLSRAEAFF TGTGCCAGCATACCAGGGGGCCCGAGACTATCACGGGCTGAAGCTTTCTTT . TRBJ1-1 TRBV28 TRBD1
CAISEAGGSYNEQFF TGTGCCATCAGTGAAGCAGGGGGAAGTTACAATGAGCAGTTCTTC . TRBJ2-1 TRBV10-3 TRBD1
CASSFSGGWTDTQYF TGTGCCAGCAGCTTTAGCGGGGGGTGGACAGATACGCAGTATTTT . TRBJ2-3 TRBV11-2 TRBD2
CATQFGGGQPQHF TGTGCCACCCAGTTCGGGGGTGGTCAGCCCCAGCATTTT . TRBJ1-5 TRBV24-1 .
CASSPLSGANVLTF TGTGCCAGTAGTCCCCTCTCTGGGGCCAACGTCCTGACTTTC . TRBJ2-6 TRBV19 .
CASSGDYSNQPQHF TGTGCCAGCTCAGGTGATTATAGCAATCAGCCCCAGCATTTT once TRBJ1-5 TRBV10-3 .
CATSEHGQGRGYTF TGTGCCACCAGTGAACACGGACAGGGACGAGGCTACACCTTC . TRBJ1-2 TRBV24-1 TRBD1
CASSFGLDTGELFF TGTGCCAGCAGCTTTGGACTAGACACCGGGGAGCTGTTTTTT few TRBJ2-2 TRBV7-3 TRBD2
CASSARIGTGVSGNTIYF TGTGCCAGCAGCGCTCGTATCGGGACAGGGGTATCTGGAAACACCATATATTTT . TRBJ1-3 TRBV9 TRBD1
CASSNYRGGLQETQYF TGTGCCAGCAGTAACTACCGGGGAGGCTTACAAGAGACCCAGTACTTC . TRBJ2-5 TRBV28 .
CASSHNAKTPDTQYF TGTGCCAGCAGCCACAACGCCAAAACCCCAGATACGCAGTATTTT . TRBJ2-3 TRBV5-4 .
CASSLSRSGYNEQFF TGTGCCAGCAGCCTTAGTCGGAGCGGGTACAATGAGCAGTTCTTC . TRBJ2-1 TRBV7-8 .
CATSLGGPRGNEQFF TGTGCCACCAGTCTAGGGGGACCCAGGGGCAATGAGCAGTTCTTC . TRBJ2-1 TRBV24-1 .
CASSYRRGAEAFF TGTGCCAGCAGTTACCGACGGGGTGCTGAAGCTTTCTTT . TRBJ1-1 TRBV27 .
CASSYGTGVNQPQHF TGTGCCAGCAGCTACGGGACAGGGGTGAATCAGCCCCAGCATTTT few TRBJ1-5 TRBV6-6 TRBD1
CASSGRQVPQETQYF TGTGCCAGCAGCGGCAGACAGGTCCCACAAGAGACCCAGTACTTC . TRBJ2-5 TRBV7-2 .
CASTRSGAYNEQFF TGTGCCAGCACGAGGAGCGGGGCTTACAATGAGCAGTTCTTC . TRBJ2-1 TRBV11-2 TRBD2
CASSLATGNGYTF TGTGCCAGCAGCTTAGCCACAGGGAATGGCTACACCTTC . TRBJ1-2 TRBV7-2 .
CASSQRAGGVTGELFF TGTGCCAGCAGCCAACGAGCGGGAGGGGTCACCGGGGAGCTGTTTTTT . TRBJ2-2 TRBV9 TRBD2
CASSQAPGGQGETQYF TGCGCCAGCAGCCAAGCACCAGGGGGCCAAGGAGAGACCCAGTACTTC . TRBJ2-5 TRBV4-3 TRBD1
CASSLPKIGGETQYF TGTGCCAGCAGCTTGCCCAAGATCGGCGGAGAGACCCAGTACTTC . TRBJ2-5 TRBV5-6 .
CASQDRVPYGYTF TGTGCCAGTCAAGACAGGGTGCCCTATGGCTACACCTTC . TRBJ1-2 TRBV28 TRBD1
CASSWDRGSYEQYF TGCGCCAGCAGCTGGGACAGGGGCTCCTACGAGCAGTACTTC . TRBJ2-7 TRBV5-1 TRBD1